Below, one TCR beta chain is given with its context. Its specificity is unknown. The germline CDR1 and CDR2 sequences are SQVTM and ANQGSEA. The CDR3 loop spans 13 amino acids. Trimming stripped 5 bases from V and 5 bases from J, with 12 bases between. The time point was: newly diagnosed GD, antithyroid drugs for less than 3 months. PBMCs provided the RNA from which the TCR library was made. Tubes containing EDTA received 8 to 9.5 milliliters of drawn peripheral blood. This sample stems from a study of regulatory T cells in long-lasting Graves disease. General observations from the study: Compared with new cases, persistent Graves' patients showed reduced TCR diversity.

Investigators prepared the TCR beta libraries by applying iRepertoire HTBI primers and Arm-PCR of CDR3 regions. TCRdb re-derived calls from the multiplex PCR reads in MiXCR, one entry per CDR3 protein. The data hold around 320,000 distinct CDR3 sequences, with over 15% observed a single time. This same sample was also taken into another study, of T cells in Graves' hyperthyroidism and ophthalmopathy.

This clonotype was obtained from a man aged 40-49 years with Graves disease. This chain links TRBV29-1 with TRBJ1-4; D perhaps matches TRBD1 (5 bases). Specimen: peripheral blood mononuclear cells (PBMCs), collected at new diagnosis, from a patient treated with antithyroid drugs. In nucleotides, the CDR3 is TGCAGCGTTCGAGGGGTTTTAAATGAAAAACTGTTTTTT. It is translated as CSVRGVLNEKLFF.